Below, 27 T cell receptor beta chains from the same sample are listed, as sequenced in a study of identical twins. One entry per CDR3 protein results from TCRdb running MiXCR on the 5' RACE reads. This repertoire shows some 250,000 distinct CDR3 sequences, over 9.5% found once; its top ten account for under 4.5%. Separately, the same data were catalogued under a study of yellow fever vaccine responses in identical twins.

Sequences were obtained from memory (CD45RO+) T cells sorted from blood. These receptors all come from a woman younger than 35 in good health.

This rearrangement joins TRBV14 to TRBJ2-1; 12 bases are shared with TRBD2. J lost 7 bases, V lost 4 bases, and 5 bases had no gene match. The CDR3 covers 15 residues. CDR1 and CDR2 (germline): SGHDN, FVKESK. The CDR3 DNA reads TGTGCCAGCAGCCCGTCTAGCGGGAGGGTGAATGAGCAGTTCTTC. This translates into CASSPSSGRVNEQFF. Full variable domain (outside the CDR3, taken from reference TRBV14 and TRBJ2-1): EAGVTQFPSHSVIEKGQTVTLRCDPISGHDNLYWYRRVMGKEIKFLLHFVKESKQDESGMPNNRFLAERTGGTYSTLKVQPAELEDSGVYFCASSPSSGRVNEQFFGPGTRLTVL.

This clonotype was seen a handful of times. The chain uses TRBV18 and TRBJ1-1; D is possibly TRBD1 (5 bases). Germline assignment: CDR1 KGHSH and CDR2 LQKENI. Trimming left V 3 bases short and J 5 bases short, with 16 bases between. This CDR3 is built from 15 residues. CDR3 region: CASSPTPQGFTEAFF. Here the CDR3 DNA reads TGTGCCAGCTCACCCACCCCTCAGGGTTTTACTGAAGCTTTCTTT.

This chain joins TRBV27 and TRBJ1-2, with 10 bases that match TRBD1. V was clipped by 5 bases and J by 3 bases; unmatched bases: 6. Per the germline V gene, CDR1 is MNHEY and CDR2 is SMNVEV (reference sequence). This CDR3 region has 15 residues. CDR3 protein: CASSEGQGRYYGYTF. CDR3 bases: TGTGCCAGCAGTGAGGGACAGGGGAGATACTATGGCTACACCTTC.

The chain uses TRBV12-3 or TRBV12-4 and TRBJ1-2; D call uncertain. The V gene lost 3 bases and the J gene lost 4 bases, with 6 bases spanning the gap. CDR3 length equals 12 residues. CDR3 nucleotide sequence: TGTGCCAGCAGTTTCGACGGCTATGGCTACACCTTC. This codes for CASSFDGYGYTF.

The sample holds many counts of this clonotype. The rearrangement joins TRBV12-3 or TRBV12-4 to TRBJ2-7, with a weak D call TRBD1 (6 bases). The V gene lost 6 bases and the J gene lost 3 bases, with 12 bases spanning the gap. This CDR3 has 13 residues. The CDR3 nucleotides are TGTGCCAGCAGGCCCACAGGGATCTACGAGCAGTACTTC. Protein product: CASRPTGIYEQYF.

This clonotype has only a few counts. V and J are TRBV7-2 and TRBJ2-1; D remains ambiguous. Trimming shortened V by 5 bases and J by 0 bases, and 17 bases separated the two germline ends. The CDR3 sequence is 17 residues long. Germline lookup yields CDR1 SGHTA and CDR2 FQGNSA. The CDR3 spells CASSPLPASSSYNEQFF. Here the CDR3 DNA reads TGTGCCAGCAGCCCTCTCCCAGCATCGAGCTCCTACAATGAGCAGTTCTTC.

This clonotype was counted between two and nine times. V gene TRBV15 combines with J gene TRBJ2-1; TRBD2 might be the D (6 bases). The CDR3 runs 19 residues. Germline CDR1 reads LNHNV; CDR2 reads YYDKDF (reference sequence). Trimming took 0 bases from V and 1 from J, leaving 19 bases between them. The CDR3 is CATSRDKPGTAGSYNEQFF. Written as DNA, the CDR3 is TGTGCCACCAGCAGAGATAAGCCAGGGACTGCGGGTTCCTACAATGAGCAGTTCTTC.

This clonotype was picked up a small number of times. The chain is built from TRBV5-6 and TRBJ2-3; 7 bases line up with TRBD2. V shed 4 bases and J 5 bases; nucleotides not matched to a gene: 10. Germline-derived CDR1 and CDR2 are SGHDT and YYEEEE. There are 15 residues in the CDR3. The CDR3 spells CASSQLRLAEDTQYF. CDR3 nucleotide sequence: TGTGCCAGCAGCCAGCTTAGGCTAGCGGAAGATACGCAGTATTTT.

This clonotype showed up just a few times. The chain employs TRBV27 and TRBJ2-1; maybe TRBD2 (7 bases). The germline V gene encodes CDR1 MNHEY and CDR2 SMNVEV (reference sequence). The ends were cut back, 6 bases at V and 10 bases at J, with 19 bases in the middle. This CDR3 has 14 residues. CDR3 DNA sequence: TGTGCCAGCAGATACGGAGGGGGGGCTCCCGAGCAGTTCTTC. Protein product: CASRYGGGAPEQFF.

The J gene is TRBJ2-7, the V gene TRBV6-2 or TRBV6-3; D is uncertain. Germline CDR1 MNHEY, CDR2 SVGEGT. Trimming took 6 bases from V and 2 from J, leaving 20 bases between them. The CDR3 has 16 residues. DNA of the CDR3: TGTGCCAGCAGCCCAATACCCACAGACGGTCCCTACGAGCAGTACTTC. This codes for CASSPIPTDGPYEQYF.

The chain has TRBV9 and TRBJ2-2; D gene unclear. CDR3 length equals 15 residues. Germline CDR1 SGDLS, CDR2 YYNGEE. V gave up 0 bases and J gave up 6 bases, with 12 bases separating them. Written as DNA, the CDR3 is TGTGCCAGCAGCGTAGAGCTGCGAGCAGCCGGGGAGCTGTTTTTT. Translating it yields CASSVELRAAGELFF.

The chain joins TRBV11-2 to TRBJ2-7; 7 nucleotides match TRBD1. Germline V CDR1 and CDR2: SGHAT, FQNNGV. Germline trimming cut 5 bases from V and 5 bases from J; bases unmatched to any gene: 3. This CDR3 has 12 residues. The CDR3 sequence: CASSPQGHEQYF. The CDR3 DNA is TGTGCCAGCAGCCCACAGGGGCACGAGCAGTACTTC.

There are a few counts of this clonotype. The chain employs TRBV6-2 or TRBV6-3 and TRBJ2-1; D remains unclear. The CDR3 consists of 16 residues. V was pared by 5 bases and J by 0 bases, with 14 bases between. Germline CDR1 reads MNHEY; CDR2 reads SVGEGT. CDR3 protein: CASSGRLLSSYNEQFF. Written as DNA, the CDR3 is TGTGCCAGCAGTGGACGACTCCTGAGCTCCTACAATGAGCAGTTCTTC.

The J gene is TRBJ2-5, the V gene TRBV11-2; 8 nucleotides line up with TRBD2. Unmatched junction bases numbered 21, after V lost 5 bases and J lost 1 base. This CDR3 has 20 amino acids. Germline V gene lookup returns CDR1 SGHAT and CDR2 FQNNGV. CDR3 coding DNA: TGTGCCAGCAGCCCCGGAGGATGGGGTCCGGGGGGGCGAGTCCAAGAGACCCAGTACTTC. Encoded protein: CASSPGGWGPGGRVQETQYF.

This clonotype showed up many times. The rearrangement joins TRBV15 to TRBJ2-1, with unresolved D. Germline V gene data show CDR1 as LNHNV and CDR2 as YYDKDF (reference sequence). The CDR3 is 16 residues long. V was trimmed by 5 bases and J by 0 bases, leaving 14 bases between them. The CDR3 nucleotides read TGTGCCACCAGCGGTGCAGAGCACAGCTCCTACAATGAGCAGTTCTTC. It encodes CATSGAEHSSYNEQFF.

CDR3 residues: CASSKGQGRQYF. In nucleotides, the CDR3 is TGTGCCAGCTCGAAAGGACAGGGTAGGCAGTACTTC. The chain couples TRBV18 to TRBJ2-7, with TRBD1 identical over 8 bases. V gave up 6 bases and J gave up 9 bases; unmatched junction bases: 7. Per the germline V gene, CDR1 is KGHSH and CDR2 is LQKENI. There are 12 residues in the CDR3.

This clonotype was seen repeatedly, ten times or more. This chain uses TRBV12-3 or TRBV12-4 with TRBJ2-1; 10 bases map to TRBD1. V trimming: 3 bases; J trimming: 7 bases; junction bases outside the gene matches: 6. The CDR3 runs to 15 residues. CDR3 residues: CASSFWTGGRNEQFF. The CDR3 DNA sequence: TGTGCCAGCAGTTTCTGGACAGGGGGACGAAATGAGCAGTTCTTC.

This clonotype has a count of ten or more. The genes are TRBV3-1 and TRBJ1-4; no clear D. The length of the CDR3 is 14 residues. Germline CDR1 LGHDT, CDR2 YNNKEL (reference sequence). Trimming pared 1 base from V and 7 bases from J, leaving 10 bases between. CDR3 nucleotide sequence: TGTGCCAGCAGCCAAGGGCGATCGAGTGAAAAACTGTTTTTT. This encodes CASSQGRSSEKLFF.

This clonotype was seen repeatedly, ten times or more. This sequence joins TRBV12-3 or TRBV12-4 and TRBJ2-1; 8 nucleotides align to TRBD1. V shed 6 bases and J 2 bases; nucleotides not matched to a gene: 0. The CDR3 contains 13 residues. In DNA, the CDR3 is TGTGCCAGCAGGGACAGGGCCTACAATGAGCAGTTCTTC. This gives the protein CASRDRAYNEQFF.

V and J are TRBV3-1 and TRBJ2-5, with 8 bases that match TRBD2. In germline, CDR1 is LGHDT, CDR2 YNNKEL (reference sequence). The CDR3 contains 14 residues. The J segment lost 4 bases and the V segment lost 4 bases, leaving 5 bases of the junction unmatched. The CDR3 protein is CASSRGGPSETQYF. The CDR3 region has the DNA TGTGCCAGCAGCCGCGGGGGGCCCTCAGAGACCCAGTACTTC.

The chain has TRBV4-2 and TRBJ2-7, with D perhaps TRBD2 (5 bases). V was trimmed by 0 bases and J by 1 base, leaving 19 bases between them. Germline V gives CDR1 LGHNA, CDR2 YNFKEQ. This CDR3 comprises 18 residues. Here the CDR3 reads CASSQDPVSDSASYEQYF. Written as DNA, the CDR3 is TGTGCCAGCAGCCAAGATCCAGTTTCGGACTCAGCTTCCTACGAGCAGTACTTC.

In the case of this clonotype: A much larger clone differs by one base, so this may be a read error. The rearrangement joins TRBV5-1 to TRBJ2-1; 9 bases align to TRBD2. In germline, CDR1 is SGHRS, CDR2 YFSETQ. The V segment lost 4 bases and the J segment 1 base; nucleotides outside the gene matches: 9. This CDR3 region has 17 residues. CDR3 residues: CASSPSFAGGSYNEQFF. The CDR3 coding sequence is TGCGCCAGCAGCCCTTCCTTTGCGGGGGGGTCCTACAATGAGCAGTTCTTC.

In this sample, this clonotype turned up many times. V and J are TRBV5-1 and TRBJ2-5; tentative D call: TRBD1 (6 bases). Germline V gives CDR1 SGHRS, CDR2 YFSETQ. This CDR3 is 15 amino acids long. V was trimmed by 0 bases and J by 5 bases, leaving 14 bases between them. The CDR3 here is CASSLEDRQGETQYF. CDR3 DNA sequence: TGCGCCAGCAGCTTGGAAGACAGGCAAGGGGAGACCCAGTACTTC.

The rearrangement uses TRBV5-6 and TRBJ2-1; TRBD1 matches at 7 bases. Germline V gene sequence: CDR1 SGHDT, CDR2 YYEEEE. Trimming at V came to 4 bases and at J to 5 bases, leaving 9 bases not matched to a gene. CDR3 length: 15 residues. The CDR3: CASSEDRDPHNEQFF. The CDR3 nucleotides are TGTGCCAGCAGCGAAGACAGGGACCCCCACAATGAGCAGTTCTTC.

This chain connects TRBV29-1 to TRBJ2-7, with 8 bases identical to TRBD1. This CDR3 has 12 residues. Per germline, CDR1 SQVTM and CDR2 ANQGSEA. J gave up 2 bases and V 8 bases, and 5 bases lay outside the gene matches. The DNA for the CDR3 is TGCAGCCTTCAACAGGGGGCCTACGAGCAGTACTTC. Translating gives CSLQQGAYEQYF.

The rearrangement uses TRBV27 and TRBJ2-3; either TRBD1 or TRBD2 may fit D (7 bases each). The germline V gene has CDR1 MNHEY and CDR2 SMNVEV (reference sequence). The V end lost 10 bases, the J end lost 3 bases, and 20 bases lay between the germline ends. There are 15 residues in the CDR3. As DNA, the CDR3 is TGTGCCACCTCGCCCAGGGGGGGGATTACAGATACGCAGTATTTT. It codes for CATSPRGGITDTQYF.

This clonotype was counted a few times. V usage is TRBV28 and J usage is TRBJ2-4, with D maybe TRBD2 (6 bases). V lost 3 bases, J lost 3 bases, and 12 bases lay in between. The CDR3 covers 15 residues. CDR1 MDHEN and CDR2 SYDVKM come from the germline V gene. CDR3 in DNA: TGTGCCAGCAGTTTTTACGGGAGCGGCAAAAACATTCAGTACTTC. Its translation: CASSFYGSGKNIQYF.